The 31 T cell receptor beta chains presented below share a single source sample, sequenced in a study of immune heterogeneity within non-small cell lung tumors. For the TCR beta CDR3, multiplex PCR with 32 V and 13 J primers performed the amplification. TCRdb reprocessed the multiplex PCR reads via MiXCR and lists one record per CDR3 protein. This table has roughly 3,500 distinct CDR3 sequences, 40% to 60% appearing once. At approximately 570 ng per sample, bulk tumor genomic DNA provided the template. Widely spaced biopsies, several per primary tumor, were obtained at surgery. Curative operations were performed on patients who had untreated, newly diagnosed non-small cell lung cancer. The sequenced sample was lung tumor tissue. The source of these receptors is a man aged 55 to 70 with non-small cell lung cancer.

In the case of this clonotype: With a much larger clone just one base away, this may be a read error. The gene calls are TRBV6-5 and TRBJ1-2; D gene ambiguous. CDR1 is MNHEY, CDR2 SVGAGI, per germline. The CDR3 covers 15 residues. Trimming stripped 0 bases from V and 8 bases from J, with 16 bases between. The CDR3 protein is CASSYSTRSPMGYTF. CDR3 bases: TGTGCCAGCAGTTACTCTACAAGGAGTCCTATGGGCTACACCTTC.

By share, this clonotype ranks as medium-sized (0.01 to 0.1%). The genes are TRBV5-8 and TRBJ2-4; 10 nucleotides match TRBD1. Germline V CDR1 and CDR2: SGHTS, YDEGEE. With 4 bases clipped from V and 2 bases from J, the junction kept 15 bases outside the gene matches. The CDR3 totals 19 residues. The CDR3 DNA sequence: TGTGCCAGCAGCCCGGACGGTCTCGGGGACAGGGGTTCCAAAAACATTCAGTACTTC. Residues: CASSPDGLGDRGSKNIQYF.

The table lists this clonotype with a few counts. A much larger clone is a single base away; this may be a read error. V usage is TRBV7-9 and J usage is TRBJ2-7; the match to TRBD2 covers 7 bases. Germline trimming cut 7 bases from V and 2 bases from J; bases unmatched to any gene: 11. Per the germline V gene, CDR1 is SEHNR and CDR2 is FQNEAQ (reference sequence). This CDR3 spans 15 amino acids. In nucleotides, the CDR3 is TGTGCCAGCATCCACGGACCGGGACTAACCTACGAGCAGTACTTC. Translating gives CASIHGPGLTYEQYF.

Of note for this clonotype: One end of the junction is discordant with germline, which a read error may explain. The chain couples TRBV7-9 to TRBJ1-6; D not resolved. This CDR3 has 12 residues. Germline V gene sequence: CDR1 SEHNR, CDR2 FQNEAQ (reference sequence). Written as DNA, the CDR3 is TGTGCCAGCAGCTTCGATAATTCACCCCCCCACTTT. This codes for CASSFDNSPPHF.

By frequency in the sample, this clonotype is medium-sized. The V and J genes are TRBV20-1 and TRBJ2-1; tentatively, D is TRBD1 (5 bases). There are 15 residues in the CDR3. V gave up 3 bases and J gave up 0 bases, with 12 bases separating them. Germline V gives CDR1 DFQATT, CDR2 SNEGSKA (reference sequence). Here the CDR3 reads CSARGRLYSYNEQFF. As DNA, the CDR3 is TGCAGTGCTAGGGGGCGCCTATACTCCTACAATGAGCAGTTCTTC.

By its share, this clonotype is medium-sized (0.01 to 0.1%). The V call is TRBV2, the J call TRBJ2-1, with TRBD2 matching over 13 bases. The J segment lost 6 bases and the V segment lost 4 bases, leaving 6 bases of the junction unmatched. Germline values: CDR1 SNHLY, CDR2 FYNNEI. This CDR3 region has 16 residues. CDR3 DNA: TGTGCCAGCAGTGCAGAGGGACTAGCGGGGCTCAATGAGCAGTTCTTC. As protein: CASSAEGLAGLNEQFF.

Regarding this clonotype: An end of the junction does not agree with germline; a read error may underlie this. This rearrangement joins TRBV12-3 or TRBV12-4 to TRBJ2-6, with D unresolved. The CDR3 sequence is 14 residues long. CDR3 protein: CASRLLLGSNVLTF. The CDR3, as DNA: TGTGCCAGCAGGTTGCTCCTTGGGTCCAACGTCCTGACTTTC.

The chain links TRBV7-3 to TRBJ2-3; the D gene is possibly TRBD1 (6 bases). Germline V lookup: CDR1 SGHTA, CDR2 FQGTGA. V lost 1 base to trimming and J lost 7 bases, with 15 bases between them. The CDR3 is made up of 15 amino acids. CDR3 sequence reads: CASSLNGGRANTQYF. CDR3 DNA sequence: TGTGCCAGCAGCTTAAATGGGGGCCGGGCTAATACGCAGTATTTT.

CDR3 loop: CASSSALRGTYSYEQYF. CDR3 nucleotide sequence: TGTGCCAGCAGTTCCGCACTGAGGGGGACCTACTCCTACGAGCAGTACTTC. The V call is TRBV28, the J call TRBJ2-7; D is perhaps TRBD1 (6 bases). Germline CDR1 reads MDHEN; CDR2 reads SYDVKM. Between the trimmed V and J ends, which lost 4 bases and 0 bases, there was a span of 19 bases. The CDR3 sequence is 17 residues long.

By proportion, this clonotype is medium-sized. This chain links TRBV5-5 with TRBJ2-2, with D tentatively TRBD2 (5 bases). This CDR3 contains 16 residues. The germline CDR1 and CDR2 sequences are SGHKS and YYEKEE (reference sequence). Trimming removed 4 bases from V and 4 bases from J, with 17 bases in between. The DNA of the CDR3 is TGTGCCAGCAGCCGCCTTGAGGGCCTAAGCACCGGGGAGCTGTTTTTT. It is translated as CASSRLEGLSTGELFF.

Sample share makes this clonotype large. V and J are TRBV20-1 and TRBJ1-2; TRBD1 matches 10 bases. The CDR3 sequence is 16 residues long. The germline gives CDR1 DFQATT, CDR2 SNEGSKA (reference sequence). The ends lost 1 base at V and 2 bases at J; junction bases unmatched: 7. The CDR3 DNA is TGCAGTGCTAGAGTTCGGGGGGGACAGGGGAACTATGGCTACACCTTC. Translated, it gives CSARVRGGQGNYGYTF.

In its sample, this clonotype is medium-sized. The chain joins TRBV20-1 to TRBJ1-5; D is perhaps TRBD1 (6 bases). Germline CDR1 and CDR2: DFQATT and SNEGSKA (reference sequence). CDR3 size: 15 residues. Trimming took off 3 bases at V and 5 bases at J, with 17 bases between the two ends. The CDR3 nucleotides are TGCAGTGCTAGCCCTCCACAGGGCCCTTATCAGCCCCAGCATTTT. Amino acids: CSASPPQGPYQPQHF.

This clonotype has at least ten counts. The V and J genes are TRBV7-9 and TRBJ2-1; TRBD1 matches 7 bases. Germline values: CDR1 SEHNR, CDR2 FQNEAQ (reference sequence). With 4 bases clipped from V and 9 bases from J, the junction kept 12 bases outside the gene matches. The CDR3 consists of 15 residues. Written as DNA, the CDR3 is TGTGCCAGCAGCTCCGGGCCAAACAGGGGCGGTGAGCAGTTCTTC. Protein product: CASSSGPNRGGEQFF.

The chain uses TRBV15 and TRBJ2-7; tentative D call: TRBD2 (5 bases). The V gene's germline CDR1 is LNHNV and CDR2 YYDKDF (reference sequence). There are 14 residues in the CDR3. Trimming left V 3 bases short and J 6 bases short, with 15 bases between. CDR3 in DNA: TGTGCCACCAGCAGGACTCTCGGAGGTATCGAGCAGTACTTC. It encodes CATSRTLGGIEQYF.

This clonotype is judged medium-sized (0.01 to 0.1%). The chain links TRBV10-3 to TRBJ2-7, with 10 positions matching TRBD2. Germline loops: CDR1 ENHRY, CDR2 SYGVKD. V gave up 2 bases and J gave up 4 bases; unmatched junction bases: 14. CDR3 length: 18 amino acids. The CDR3 reads CAISEGWLAGDRYYEQYF. In DNA, the CDR3 is TGTGCCATCAGTGAGGGTTGGCTAGCGGGAGATCGGTATTACGAGCAGTACTTC.

The table lists this clonotype with a few counts. The chain uses TRBV3-1 and TRBJ2-1, with no clear D. This CDR3 has 13 residues. Germline CDR1 LGHDT, CDR2 YNNKEL (reference sequence). The V gene lost 1 base and the J gene lost 5 bases, with 6 bases spanning the gap. The CDR3 spells CASSQGANNEQFF. The CDR3 DNA is TGTGCCAGCAGCCAAGGAGCCAACAATGAGCAGTTCTTC.

In its sample, this clonotype is medium-sized. The V call is TRBV9, the J call TRBJ2-1; D is unclear. The CDR3 spans 13 residues. Trimming pared 4 bases from V and 10 bases from J, leaving 15 bases between. The germline gives CDR1 SGDLS, CDR2 YYNGEE. This CDR3 reads CASSPPLRTEQFF. CDR3 bases: TGTGCCAGCAGCCCCCCGTTGAGGACCGAGCAGTTCTTC.

The chain uses TRBV7-2 and TRBJ2-2; 7 bases fit TRBD2. The ends lost 1 base at V and 8 bases at J; junction bases unmatched: 13. There are 17 residues in the CDR3. Germline values: CDR1 SGHTA, CDR2 FQGNSA. The CDR3 sequence: CASSLEVGGKGTGELFF. Written as DNA, the CDR3 is TGTGCCAGCAGCTTAGAAGTGGGGGGGAAGGGAACAGGGGAGCTGTTTTTT.

This chain joins TRBV27 and TRBJ2-1; D is uncertain. Germline V gene lookup returns CDR1 MNHEY and CDR2 SMNVEV (reference sequence). Trimming shortened V by 5 bases and J by 4 bases, and 12 bases separated the two germline ends. There are 14 residues in the CDR3. CDR3 region: CASSPLTEYNEQFF. The CDR3 DNA is TGTGCCAGCAGTCCCCTGACTGAGTACAATGAGCAGTTCTTC.

In DNA, the CDR3 is TGTGCCACCAGCAGAGAAGGGGAGGGAGCTCCACCCCTCCACTTT. Its protein product is CATSREGEGAPPLHF. The chain combines TRBV15 with TRBJ1-6, with D tentatively TRBD1 (5 bases). Germline V lookup: CDR1 LNHNV, CDR2 YYDKDF (reference sequence). The CDR3 contains 15 residues. V was cut by 0 bases and J by 11 bases, with 14 bases left in between.

This clonotype is medium-sized within its sample. This chain links TRBV10-3 with TRBJ2-7; D is undetermined. Germline V lookup: CDR1 ENHRY, CDR2 SYGVKD. The CDR3 is made up of 15 amino acids. The V end was cut by 6 bases, the J end by 6 bases, with 21 bases between. CDR3 loop: CAIRGEGRLAGEQYF. CDR3 nucleotide sequence: TGTGCCATCAGGGGTGAAGGACGGCTTGCAGGCGAGCAGTACTTC.

This clonotype was detected only a few times. V is TRBV2 and J is TRBJ2-7; 7 nucleotides agree with TRBD1. Germline V CDR1 and CDR2: SNHLY, FYNNEI. The CDR3 contains 14 residues. With V trimmed by 3 bases and J by 5 bases, 7 bases remained unmatched. CDR3 residues: CASSDPTTGHEQYF. CDR3 sequence (DNA): TGTGCCAGCAGTGACCCCACGACAGGGCACGAGCAGTACTTC.

In its sample, this clonotype was seen a few times. An end of the junction does not agree with germline; a read error may underlie this. CDR3 loop: CASSLGHGEGGFF. CDR3 nucleotide sequence: TGTGCCAGCAGCTTAGGCCATGGGGAGGGAGGTTTCTTT. The rearrangement uses TRBV13 and TRBJ1-6; the D is unclear. The CDR3 has 13 amino acids. Germline CDR1 PRHDT, CDR2 FYEKMQ (reference sequence).

This clonotype appeared a few times. Its ends do not fully match the called genes, so a read error is possible. The chain uses TRBV25-1 and TRBJ2-1; 8 positions match TRBD2. The CDR3 contains 17 residues. Germline V lookup: CDR1 MGHDK, CDR2 SYGVNS. CDR3 sequence: CASGERYGANRGGEQFF. CDR3 in DNA: TGTGCCAGCGGTGAACGGTACGGAGCCAATCGGGGGGGTGAGCAGTTCTTC.

This clonotype has just a few counts. One end of the junction varies from germline; a read error may be responsible. This CDR3 reads CATSRGRQEIHNDQFF. The CDR3, as DNA: TGTGCCACCAGCAGAGGTAGACAGGAGATACACAATGATCAGTTCTTC. This chain joins TRBV15 and TRBJ2-1; maybe TRBD1 (6 bases). This CDR3 has 16 amino acids. Germline lookup yields CDR1 LNHNV and CDR2 YYDKDF (reference sequence).

This chain links TRBV7-2 with TRBJ2-2, with D tentatively TRBD2 (6 bases). This CDR3 spans 15 amino acids. Germline CDR1 SGHTA, CDR2 FQGNSA. Trimming took off 3 bases at V and 0 bases at J, with 8 bases between the two ends. In nucleotides, the CDR3 is TGTGCCAGCAGCTTGGGAGGAGCGAACACCGGGGAGCTGTTTTTT. The encoded protein is CASSLGGANTGELFF.

Regarding this clonotype: This CDR3 is missing its conserved last phenylalanine or tryptophan, likely due to a read error. The DNA is left out, because the CDR3 cannot be placed on it with certainty; the CDR3 is given as TCRdb lists it. The gene calls are TRBV2 and TRBJ2-3; the table's D call of TRBD2 was not tested on the DNA. The CDR3 adds up to 16 amino acids, both ends counted. Germline CDR1 reads SNHLY; CDR2 reads FYNNEI. The CDR3 loop is CASSFGREGREQYFGP.

This clonotype was observed a few times. The J gene is TRBJ2-7, the V gene TRBV20-1, with D uncertain. The V end lost 1 base, the J end lost 3 bases, and 10 bases lay between the germline ends. CDR1 DFQATT and CDR2 SNEGSKA come from the germline V gene (reference sequence). This CDR3 is 13 amino acids long. The CDR3 protein is CSARGTALYEQYF. For the CDR3, the DNA is TGCAGTGCTAGAGGAACAGCACTCTACGAGCAGTACTTC.

As for this clonotype: One base away lies a much larger clone, so this may be a sequencing read error. This chain links TRBV5-1 with TRBJ2-5; D may be TRBD1 or TRBD2 (5 bases each). Germline loops: CDR1 SGHRS, CDR2 YFSETQ. The CDR3 runs to 15 residues. The CDR3 bases are TGCGCCAACAGCTTGCGTGGGGGATTAGGAGAGACCCAGTACTTC. Translation: CANSLRGGLGETQYF.

By its share, this clonotype is large. The chain is built from TRBV11-2 and TRBJ2-3, with D perhaps TRBD2 (5 bases). V was clipped by 5 bases and J by 4 bases, with 16 bases between them. The CDR3 covers 15 residues. CDR1 is SGHAT and CDR2 is FQNNGV in the germline V gene. The CDR3 DNA reads as TGTGCCAGCAGCCCGCGTTCCCAAGCGGCAGATACGCAGTATTTT. Translation: CASSPRSQAADTQYF.

This clonotype ranks as medium-sized (0.01 to 0.1%). The V gene is TRBV7-6, the J gene TRBJ2-7; 7 bases are shared with TRBD1. The CDR3 loop spans 15 amino acids. The V gene end was trimmed by 0 bases and the J gene end by 4 bases; junction bases not matched to a gene: 6. Germline V gene sequence: CDR1 SGHVS, CDR2 FNYEAQ. CDR3 protein: CASSLASGQLYEQYV. The CDR3 DNA reads as TGTGCCAGCAGCTTAGCCTCGGGACAGCTGTACGAGCAGTACGTC.